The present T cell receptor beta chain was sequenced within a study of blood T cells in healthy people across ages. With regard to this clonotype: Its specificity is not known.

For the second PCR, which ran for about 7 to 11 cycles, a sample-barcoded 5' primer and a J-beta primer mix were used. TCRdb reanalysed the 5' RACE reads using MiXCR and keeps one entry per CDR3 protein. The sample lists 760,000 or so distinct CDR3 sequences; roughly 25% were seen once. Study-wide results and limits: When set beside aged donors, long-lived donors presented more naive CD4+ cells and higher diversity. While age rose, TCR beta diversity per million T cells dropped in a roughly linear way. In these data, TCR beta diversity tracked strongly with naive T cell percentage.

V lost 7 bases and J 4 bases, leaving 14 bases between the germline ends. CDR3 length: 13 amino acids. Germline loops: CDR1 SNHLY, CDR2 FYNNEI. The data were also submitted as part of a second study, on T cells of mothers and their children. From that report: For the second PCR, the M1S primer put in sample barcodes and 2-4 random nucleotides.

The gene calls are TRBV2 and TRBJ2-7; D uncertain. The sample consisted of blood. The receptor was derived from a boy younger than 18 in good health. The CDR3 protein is CASTRPGLYEQYF. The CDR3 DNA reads TGTGCCAGCACTCGTCCGGGTCTGTACGAGCAGTACTTC.